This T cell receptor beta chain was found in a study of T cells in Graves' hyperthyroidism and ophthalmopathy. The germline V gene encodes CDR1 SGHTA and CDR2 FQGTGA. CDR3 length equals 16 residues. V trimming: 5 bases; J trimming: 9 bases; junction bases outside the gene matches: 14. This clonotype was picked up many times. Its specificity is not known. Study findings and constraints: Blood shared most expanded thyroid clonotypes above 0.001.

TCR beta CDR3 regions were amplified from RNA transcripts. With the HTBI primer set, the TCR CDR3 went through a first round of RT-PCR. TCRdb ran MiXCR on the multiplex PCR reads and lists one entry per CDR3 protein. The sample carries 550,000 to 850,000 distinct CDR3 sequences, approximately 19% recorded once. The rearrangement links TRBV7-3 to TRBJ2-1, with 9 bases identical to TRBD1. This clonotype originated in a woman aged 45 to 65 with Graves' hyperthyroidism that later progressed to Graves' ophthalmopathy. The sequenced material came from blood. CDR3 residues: CASSPGTGKGLGEQFF. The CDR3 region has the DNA TGTGCCAGCAGCCCGGGGACAGGGAAAGGCCTGGGTGAGCAGTTCTTC.